This T cell receptor beta chain was retrieved from a study of neoadjuvant anti-PD-1 for oral cavity cancer. The data were produced by immunoSEQ multiplex PCR, yet TCRdb's version contains in-frame clones alone and is incomplete. The sample carries more than 12,000 clones, about 70% recorded once. The V end lost 2 bases, the J end lost 4 bases, and 15 bases lay between the germline ends. The CDR3 extends over 16 amino acids. The germline CDR1 and CDR2 sequences are SGHAT and FQNNGV. Notes on this clone: Antigen: not known.

Patients had newly diagnosed, untreated stage II-IVA oral cavity squamous cell carcinoma. General observations from the study: Post-nivolumab, blood T cell clonality was significantly elevated in non-responders.

V is TRBV11-2 and J is TRBJ2-1, with a tentative D call TRBD2 (6 bases). The material was PBMCs, obtained before nivolumab (anti-PD-1) treatment. This receptor was identified in a person aged 35-79 years with oral cavity squamous cell carcinoma. The DNA of the CDR3 is TGTGCCAGCAGCTTAATGGGGCTAGCGAAGTACAATGAGCAGTTCTTC. It translates to CASSLMGLAKYNEQFF.